This TCR beta chain originates from a study of persistence of HIV-infected CD4 T cells. As for the study in general: Blood samples, up to roughly 200 mL, came from multiple time points, except a couple of leukapheresis donors sampled once. Study-level results: Antigen-responding cells were enriched for degenerate expanded CDR3beta sequences.

Trimming left V 5 bases short and J 4 bases short, with 17 bases between. The CDR3 consists of 16 residues. Per the germline V gene, CDR1 is SGHTA and CDR2 is FQGNSA. About this clone itself: As yet, its antigen is unknown.

The immunoSEQ assay was version 4, run in survey mode. Template was genomic DNA at approximately 10 ng/uL, with up to 1 ug used per sample. Sequenced by immunoSEQ multiplex PCR; TCRdb stores in-frame clones only, minus some. This table has fewer than 30,000 clones, more than 75% appearing once. Cells were stimulated with CMV-infected fibroblast lysates at approximately 10 ug/mL. CD40L/CD69 double-negative CD45RO-high memory CD4+ T cells were collected. For around 17 hours, CD8-depleted PBMCs received anti-CD28/CD49d costimulation, a CD40-blocking antibody and enfuvirtide. This sequence originates from an adult man with HIV who was CMV-seropositive. The source was CD4+ T cells sorted from PBMCs after approximately 20-hour stimulation, collected from a patient who received antiretroviral therapy. This chain links TRBV7-2 with TRBJ1-4; TRBD1 is a possible D gene (6 bases). The CDR3 DNA follows: TGTGCCAGCAGCCAGGCCAGGACAGTCCTTAATGAAAAACTGTTTTTT. It encodes CASSQARTVLNEKLFF. The full variable domain, completed using reference TRBV7-2 and TRBJ1-4, is GAGVSQSPSNKVTEKGKDVELRCDPISGHTALYWYRQSLGQGLEFLIYFQGNSAPDKSGLPSDRFSAERTGGSVSTLTIQRTQQEDSAVYLCASSQARTVLNEKLFFGSGTQLSVL.